These 3 T cell receptor beta chains originate from one sample sequenced in a study of radiation and T cells in renal cell carcinoma. Specified time point: blood 4 weeks post-SBRT, at nephrectomy. Treatment meaning: 15 Gy SBRT to primary tumor, nephrectomy 4 weeks later. Only in-frame clones appear in the TCRdb table, and some are missing; sequencing was by immunoSEQ multiplex PCR. This sample has 60,000 to 75,000 clones, with more than 60% found just once. Sequences were derived from blood, sampled from a patient whose treatment included radiotherapy and nephrectomy. Receptors originate from a man in his fifties or sixties with renal cell carcinoma.

DNA of the CDR3: TGTGCCAGCAGCCATAACACTGAAGCTTTCTTT. It yields the protein CASSHNTEAFF. The rearrangement links TRBV11-2 to TRBJ1-1; D not certain. Trimming left V 5 bases short and J 2 bases short, with 3 bases between. The CDR3 covers 11 residues. In germline, CDR1 is SGHAT, CDR2 FQNNGV.

J is TRBJ1-1 and V is TRBV4-3; no clear D. The V end was cut by 2 bases, the J end by 4 bases, with 8 bases between. The CDR3 contains 13 residues. The germline V gene encodes CDR1 LGHNA and CDR2 YSLEER. In DNA form, the CDR3 reads TGCGCCAGCAGCCAAATAGCGGGCACTGAAGCTTTCTTT. It translates to CASSQIAGTEAFF.

The chain combines TRBV2 with TRBJ1-2, with 9 bases lining up with TRBD1. Losses at the gene ends were 3 bases for V and 2 bases for J; bases not matched to a gene: 13. Germline V CDR1 and CDR2: SNHLY, FYNNEI. The CDR3 sequence is 18 residues long. The CDR3 loop reads CASSEGSLRTGENYGYTF. CDR3 nucleotides: TGTGCCAGCAGTGAGGGATCTTTGCGGACAGGGGAGAACTATGGCTACACCTTC.